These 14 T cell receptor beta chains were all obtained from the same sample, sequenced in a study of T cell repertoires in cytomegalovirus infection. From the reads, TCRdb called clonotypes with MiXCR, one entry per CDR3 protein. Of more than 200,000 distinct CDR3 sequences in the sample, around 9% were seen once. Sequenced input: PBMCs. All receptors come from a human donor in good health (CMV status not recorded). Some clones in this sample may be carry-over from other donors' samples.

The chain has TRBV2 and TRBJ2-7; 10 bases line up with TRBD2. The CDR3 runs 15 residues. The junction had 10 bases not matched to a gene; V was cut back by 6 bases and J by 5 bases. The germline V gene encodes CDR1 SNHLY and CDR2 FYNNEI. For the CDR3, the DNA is TGTGCCAGCAGCCCCCGGCTAGCGGGGGTCGACGAGCAGTACTTC. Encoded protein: CASSPRLAGVDEQYF.

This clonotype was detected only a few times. This CDR3 reads CASSQGWDQPQHF. CDR3 in DNA: TGTGCCAGCAGTCAGGGTTGGGATCAGCCCCAGCATTTT. The chain recombines TRBV6-5 with TRBJ1-5, with D possibly matching TRBD1 (5 bases). The CDR3 extends over 13 amino acids. CDR1 and CDR2 (germline): MNHEY, SVGAGI. Trimming removed 5 bases from V and 5 bases from J, with 10 bases in between.

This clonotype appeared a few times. For the CDR3, the DNA is TGTGCCAGCAGTTTAGCCCGGGGGGGCCGAGAGACCCAGTACTTC. Its translation: CASSLARGGRETQYF. The chain carries TRBV28 and TRBJ2-5, with 8 nucleotides matching TRBD2. With 2 bases clipped from V and 4 bases from J, the junction kept 6 bases outside the gene matches. Germline loops: CDR1 MDHEN, CDR2 SYDVKM. CDR3 size: 15 residues. The variable domain in full, with the rest retrieved from reference TRBV28 and TRBJ2-5, is DVKVTQSSRYLVKRTGEKVFLECVQDMDHENMFWYRQDPGLGLRLIYFSYDVKMKEKGDIPEGYSVSREKKERFSLILESASTNQTSMYLCASSLARGGRETQYFGPGTRLLVL.

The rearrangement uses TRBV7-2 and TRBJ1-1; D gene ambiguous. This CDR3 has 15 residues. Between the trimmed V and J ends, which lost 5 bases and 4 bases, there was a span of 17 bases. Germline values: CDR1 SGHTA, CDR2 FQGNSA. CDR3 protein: CASSPYNLGGTEAFF. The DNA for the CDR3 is TGTGCCAGCAGCCCCTATAATCTGGGCGGCACTGAAGCTTTCTTT.

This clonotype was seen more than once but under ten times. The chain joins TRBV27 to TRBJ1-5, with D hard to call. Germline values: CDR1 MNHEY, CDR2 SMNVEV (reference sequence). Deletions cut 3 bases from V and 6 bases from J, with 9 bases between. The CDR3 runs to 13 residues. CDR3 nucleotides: TGTGCCAGCAGTTTTGCCCGATCTCAGCCCCAGCATTTT. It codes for CASSFARSQPQHF.

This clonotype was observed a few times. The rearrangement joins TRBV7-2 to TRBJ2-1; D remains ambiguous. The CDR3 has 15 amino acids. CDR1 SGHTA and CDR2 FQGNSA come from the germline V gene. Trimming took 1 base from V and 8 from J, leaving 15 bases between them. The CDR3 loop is CASSLVRISGDEQFF. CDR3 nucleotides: TGTGCCAGCAGCTTAGTTCGCATTTCAGGCGATGAGCAGTTCTTC.

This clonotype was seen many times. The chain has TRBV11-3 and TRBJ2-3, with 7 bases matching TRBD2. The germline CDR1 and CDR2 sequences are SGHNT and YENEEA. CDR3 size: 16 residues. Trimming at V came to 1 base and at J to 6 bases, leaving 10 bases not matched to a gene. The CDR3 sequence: CASSLGQRENFDTQYF. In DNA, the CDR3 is TGTGCCAGCAGCTTAGGGCAGCGGGAAAATTTCGATACGCAGTATTTT.

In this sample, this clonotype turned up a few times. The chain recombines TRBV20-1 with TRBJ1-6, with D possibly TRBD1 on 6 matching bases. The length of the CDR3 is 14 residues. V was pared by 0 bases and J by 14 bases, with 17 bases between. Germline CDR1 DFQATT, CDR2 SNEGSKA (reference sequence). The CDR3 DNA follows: TGCAGTGCTAGAGATCGGGGCGGGAGGGGGACCCTCCACTTT. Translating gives CSARDRGGRGTLHF.

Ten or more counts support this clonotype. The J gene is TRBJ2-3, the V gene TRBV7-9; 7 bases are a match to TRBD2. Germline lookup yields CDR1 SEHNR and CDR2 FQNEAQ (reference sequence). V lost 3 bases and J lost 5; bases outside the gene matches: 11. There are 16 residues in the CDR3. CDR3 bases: TGTGCCAGCAGCTTTCGTCAGCAGGGAGGGGTAGATACGCAGTATTTT. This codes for CASSFRQQGGVDTQYF.

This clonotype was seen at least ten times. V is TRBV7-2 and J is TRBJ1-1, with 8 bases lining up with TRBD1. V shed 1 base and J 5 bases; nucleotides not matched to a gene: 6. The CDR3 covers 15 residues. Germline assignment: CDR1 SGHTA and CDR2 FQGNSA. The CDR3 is CASSLGGQGWTEAFF. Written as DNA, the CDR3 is TGTGCCAGCAGCTTAGGCGGACAGGGCTGGACTGAAGCTTTCTTT.

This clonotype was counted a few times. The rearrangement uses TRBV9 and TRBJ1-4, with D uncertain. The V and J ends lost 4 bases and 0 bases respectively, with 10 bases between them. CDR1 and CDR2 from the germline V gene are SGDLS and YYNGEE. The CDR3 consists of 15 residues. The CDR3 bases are TGTGCCAGCAGCCGGGGAGAGGCAACTAATGAAAAACTGTTTTTT. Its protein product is CASSRGEATNEKLFF.

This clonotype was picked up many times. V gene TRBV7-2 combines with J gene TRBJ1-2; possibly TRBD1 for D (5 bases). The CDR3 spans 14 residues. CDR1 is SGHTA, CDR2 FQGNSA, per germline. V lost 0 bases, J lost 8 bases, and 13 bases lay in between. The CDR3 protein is CASSLAWAGTGYTF. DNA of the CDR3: TGTGCCAGCAGCTTAGCTTGGGCAGGGACGGGCTACACCTTC.

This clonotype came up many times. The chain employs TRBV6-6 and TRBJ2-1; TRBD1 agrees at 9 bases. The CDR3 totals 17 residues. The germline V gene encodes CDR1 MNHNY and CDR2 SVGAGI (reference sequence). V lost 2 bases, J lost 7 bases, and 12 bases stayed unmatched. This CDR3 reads CASSYTGVGQGTNEQFF. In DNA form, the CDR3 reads TGTGCCAGCAGTTACACGGGCGTGGGACAGGGAACGAATGAGCAGTTCTTC.

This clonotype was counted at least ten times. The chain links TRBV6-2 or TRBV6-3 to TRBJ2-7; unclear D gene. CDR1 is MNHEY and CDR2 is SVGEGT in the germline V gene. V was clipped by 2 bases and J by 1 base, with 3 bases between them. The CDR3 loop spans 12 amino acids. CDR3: CASSYSSYEQYF. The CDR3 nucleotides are TGTGCCAGCAGTTACAGTTCCTACGAGCAGTACTTC.